These T cell receptor beta chains were read from a single sample in a study of blood T cells in healthy people across ages. TCRdb passed the 5' RACE reads through MiXCR, listing each CDR3 protein once. The sample lists about 1.5 million distinct CDR3 sequences; about 42% were seen once. Sequenced input: blood. These receptors were collected from a young woman in good health. CDR3s include the opening cysteine and the closing phenylalanine or tryptophan. The order of the fields is V gene, J gene, D gene, clone size, CDR3 DNA, CDR3 protein. A D gene is named only where the DNA matches it firmly. The listing skips clone size in some rows; elsewhere it reads once, few, many or a size class.

TRBV19	TRBJ1-5	TRBD1	-	TGTGCCAGTAGTATCGGACAGGGGCAGCCCCAGCATTTT	CASSIGQGQPQHF
TRBV5-1	TRBJ2-7	TRBD1	-	TGCGCCAGCAACGTCGGACAGGGAAGCTACAATGAGCAGTACTTC	CASNVGQGSYNEQYF
TRBV24-1	TRBJ2-1	-	many	TGTGCCACCAGTGATCCTCGATCCCAGGGAGGTGAGCAGTTCTTC	CATSDPRSQGGEQFF
TRBV5-1	TRBJ2-1	-	-	TGCGCCAGCAGCCTCGTTCCGGAGTACAATGAGCAGTTCTTC	CASSLVPEYNEQFF
TRBV29-1	TRBJ2-5	-	few	TGCAGCGTGCTTGGGGGGCTTTACAATGAGCAGTACTTC	CSVLGGLYNEQYF
TRBV20-1	TRBJ2-7	-	-	TGCAGTGCTCTTTTGACCTTCTCCTACGAGCAGTACTTC	CSALLTFSYEQYF
TRBV9	TRBJ1-6	-	few	TGTGCCAGCAGCGGCAGGGTTAATTCACCCCTCCACTTT	CASSGRVNSPLHF
TRBV7-2	TRBJ2-1	-	-	TGTGCCAGCAGCTCGCAGGGGTCCTCCTACAATGAGCAGTTCTTC	CASSSQGSSYNEQFF
TRBV7-2	TRBJ2-3	-	few	TGTGCCAGCAGCTTAGCGCCGAGACTATCTAATACGCAGTATTTT	CASSLAPRLSNTQYF
TRBV20-1	TRBJ2-3	TRBD2	-	TGCAGTGCTACCTCGACTAGCGGGAGCGATACGCAGTATTTT	CSATSTSGSDTQYF
TRBV4-1	TRBJ2-1	-	once	TGCGCCAGCAGCTCGTACTCGGGGGCCCGATACAATGAGCAGTTCTTC	CASSSYSGARYNEQFF
TRBV7-2	TRBJ2-1	TRBD2	few	TGTGCCAGCAGTACCGGGACTAGCGGGAGTAAGTCCTACAATGAGCAGTTCTTC	CASSTGTSGSKSYNEQFF
TRBV25-1	TRBJ1-5	-	-	TGTGCCAGCAGTCCCCGGACAGCCCACGGGCCCCAGCATTTT	CASSPRTAHGPQHF
TRBV27	TRBJ2-3	TRBD2	-	TGTGCCAGCAGTTTATCGGGGGGAGGGAGAGAGGATACGCAGTATTTT	CASSLSGGGREDTQYF
TRBV2	TRBJ2-5	-	-	TGTGCCAGCAGCGTGACCGAAATCCAGTACTTC	CASSVTEIQYF
TRBV7-2	TRBJ2-5	TRBD2	-	TGTGCCAGAAGCTTAAATGGGCTAGCGGAAGAGACCCAGTACTTC	CARSLNGLAEETQYF
TRBV20-1	TRBJ2-5	TRBD1	few	TGCAGTGCTACACCGGGACAGGGGATAACCCAGTACTTC	CSATPGQGITQYF
TRBV6-4	TRBJ2-5	-	few	TGTGCCAGCCTCTTCTCTAAGGCTAGCGAAGAGACCCAGTACTTC	CASLFSKASEETQYF
TRBV13	TRBJ1-1	-	few	TGTGCCAGCAACCTCGGGGGCACTGAAGCTTTCTTT	CASNLGGTEAFF
TRBV4-3	TRBJ1-2	-	-	TGCGCCAGCAGCCAAGAACTCGGACGGATGGATTACCCGTATGGCTACACCTTC	CASSQELGRMDYPYGYTF
TRBV27	TRBJ2-7	TRBD2	-	TGTGCCAGCGGGACTAGTGCGTCCTACGAGCAGTACTTC	CASGTSASYEQYF
TRBV7-2	TRBJ2-7	-	few	TGTGCCAGCAGCTCAGACAGGAGCTCCTACAATGAGCAGTACTTC	CASSSDRSSYNEQYF
TRBV20-1	TRBJ2-4	TRBD2	few	TGCAGTGCTAGTGACCAGAGCGGGAGAAACATTCAGTACTTC	CSASDQSGRNIQYF
TRBV3-1	TRBJ2-7	TRBD2	few	TGTGCCAGCAGTCCTTCCTTAGCGGGGGGTCTCTCCTACGAGCAGTACTTC	CASSPSLAGGLSYEQYF
TRBV3-1	TRBJ2-1	-	-	TGTGCCAGCAGCCAAGATATCCGGGGCAATGAGCAGTTCTTC	CASSQDIRGNEQFF
TRBV20-1	TRBJ2-5	TRBD2	few	TGCAGTGCAGCCCCCAGGGAGGGACGGGGGACCCAGTACTTC	CSAAPREGRGTQYF
TRBV6-2/TRBV6-3	TRBJ2-1	TRBD2	-	TGTGCCAGCAGACTTAGCGGGGGTACAGGTAATGAGCAGTTCTTC	CASRLSGGTGNEQFF
TRBV6-1	TRBJ2-7	-	-	TGTGCCAGTACGGGGGGCGGACCCTACGAGCAGTACTTC	CASTGGGPYEQYF
TRBV9	TRBJ2-6	-	-	TGTGCCAGCAGCGTAGAAGGGATTGGGGCCAACGTCCTGACTTTC	CASSVEGIGANVLTF
TRBV20-1	TRBJ2-7	-	-	TGCAGTGCTAGAGATCTCTATGGGGGCTACGAGCAGTACTTC	CSARDLYGGYEQYF
TRBV27	TRBJ2-2	TRBD1	few	TGTGCCAGCAGTTTATGGACAGGGAACACCGGGGAGCTGTTTTTT	CASSLWTGNTGELFF
TRBV2	TRBJ1-5	TRBD1	-	TGTGCCAGCAGCGGGGGACAGCTCAATCAGCCCCAGCATTTT	CASSGGQLNQPQHF
TRBV2	TRBJ2-7	-	once	TGTGCCACCCGGGTGGCTGTGACCTACGAGCAGTACTTC	CATRVAVTYEQYF
TRBV12-3/TRBV12-4	TRBJ2-2	-	-	TGTGCCAGTTCGGTGGGGGGTAGGGGCGGGGAGCTGTTTTTT	CASSVGGRGGELFF
TRBV7-9	TRBJ1-1	-	-	TGTGCCAGCAGCCTAGGTCCCGGGGAGGACACTGAAGCTTTCTTT	CASSLGPGEDTEAFF
TRBV19	TRBJ2-7	TRBD2	-	TGTGCCACCGAGACTAGCGGGAACTCCTACGAGCAGTACTTC	CATETSGNSYEQYF
TRBV5-1	TRBJ2-2	TRBD1	-	TGCGCCAGCAGCGCGGGGGACAGGGCGATCACCGGGGAGCTGTTTTTT	CASSAGDRAITGELFF
TRBV24-1	TRBJ1-2	-	few	TGTGCCACCAGTGACCCTATCTATGGCTACACCTTC	CATSDPIYGYTF
TRBV4-1	TRBJ2-7	-	-	TGCGCCAGCAGCCAAGGGTCGGGCGGCTCCTACGAGCAGTACTTC	CASSQGSGGSYEQYF
TRBV7-9	TRBJ2-3	-	-	TGTGCCAGCTTTGGATACAGGGCTCCAGATACGCAGTATTTT	CASFGYRAPDTQYF
TRBV6-5	TRBJ1-2	-	once	TGTGCCAGCAGTTACTCGATTGAAGGCAGCTATGGCTACACCTTC	CASSYSIEGSYGYTF
TRBV7-8	TRBJ1-1	-	few	TGTGCCAGCAGCCTACCAGGCCAGCCCGGAGGAACTGAAGCTTTCTTT	CASSLPGQPGGTEAFF
TRBV6-5	TRBJ1-4	-	-	TGTGCCAGCAGAAAACAGGAAAAACTGTTTTTT	CASRKQEKLFF
TRBV7-2	TRBJ2-1	TRBD1	-	TGTGTCAGCAGCTTAGCCGGGACAGTCTCCTACAATGAGCAGTTCTTC	CVSSLAGTVSYNEQFF
TRBV20-1	TRBJ2-7	-	-	TGCAGTGCTAGAGCTTGGAGCTACGAGCAGTACTTC	CSARAWSYEQYF
TRBV7-2	TRBJ2-7	-	-	TGTGCCAGCAGCTTTGAGTGGGGCAGCTCCTACGAGCAGTACTTC	CASSFEWGSSYEQYF
TRBV18	TRBJ1-5	-	-	TGTGCCAGCTCACCGGGGGTTAGGGCTAATAATCAGCCCCAGCATTTT	CASSPGVRANNQPQHF
TRBV7-9	TRBJ2-7	-	few	TGTGCCAGCAGCCTAACAATCTCCTACGAGCAGTACTTC	CASSLTISYEQYF
TRBV2	TRBJ2-3	-	-	TGTGCCACCTCGAATAGCAGGTCCACAGATACGCAGTATTTT	CATSNSRSTDTQYF
TRBV24-1	TRBJ2-7	-	once	TGTGCCACCAGTAGTGTGGACTCAGGGACCGAGCAGTACTTC	CATSSVDSGTEQYF
TRBV7-2	TRBJ1-1	-	-	TGTGCCAGCAGCTTAACTCAGGACATGAACACTGAAGCTTTCTTT	CASSLTQDMNTEAFF
TRBV6-5	TRBJ2-3	TRBD2	few	TGTGCCAGCAGTTACTCGATCACTAGCGGTACCACAGATACGCAGTATTTT	CASSYSITSGTTDTQYF